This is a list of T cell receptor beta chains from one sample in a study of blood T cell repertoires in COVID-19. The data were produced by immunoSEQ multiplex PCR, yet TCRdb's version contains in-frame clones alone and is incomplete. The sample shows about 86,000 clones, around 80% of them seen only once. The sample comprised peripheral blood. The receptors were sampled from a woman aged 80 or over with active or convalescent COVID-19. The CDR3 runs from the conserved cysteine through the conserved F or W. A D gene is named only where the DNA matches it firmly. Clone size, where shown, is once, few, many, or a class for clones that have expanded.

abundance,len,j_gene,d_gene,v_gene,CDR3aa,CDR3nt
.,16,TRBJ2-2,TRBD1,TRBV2,CASSDPTGMNTGELFF,TGTGCCAGCAGTGACCCGACAGGGATGAACACCGGGGAGCTGTTTTTT
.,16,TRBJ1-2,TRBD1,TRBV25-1,CASSEGFGDSRTGYTF,TGTGCCAGCAGTGAGGGGTTCGGGGACAGTCGAACCGGCTACACCTTC
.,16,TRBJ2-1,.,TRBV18,CASSPAPLSSYNEQFF,TGTGCCAGCTCACCAGCCCCGCTGAGCTCCTACAATGAGCAGTTCTTC
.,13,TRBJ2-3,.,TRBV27,CASRKSGTDTQYF,TGTGCCAGCAGAAAAAGCGGCACAGATACGCAGTATTTT
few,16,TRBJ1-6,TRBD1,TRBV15,CATSREGGQGYSPLHF,TGTGCCACCAGCAGAGAGGGGGGACAGGGTTATTCACCCCTCCACTTT
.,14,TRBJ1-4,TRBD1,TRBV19,CASSTGQPYEKLFF,TGTGCCAGTAGCACGGGACAGCCGTATGAAAAACTGTTTTTT
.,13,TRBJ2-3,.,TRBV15,CATSIDRFGTQYF,TGTGCCACCAGCATAGACCGGTTTGGTACGCAGTATTTT
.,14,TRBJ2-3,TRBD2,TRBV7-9,CASSPAAGADTQYF,TGTGCCAGCAGCCCCGCCGCGGGAGCAGATACGCAGTATTTT
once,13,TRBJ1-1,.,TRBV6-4,CASSREKNTEAFF,TGTGCCAGCAGCCGGGAGAAGAACACTGAAGCTTTCTTT
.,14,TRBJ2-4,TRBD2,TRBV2,CASQSGLAENIQYF,TGTGCCAGCCAATCTGGACTAGCAGAAAACATTCAGTACTTC
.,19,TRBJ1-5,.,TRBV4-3,CASSQDLNYGPNRGQPQHF,TGCGCCAGCAGCCAAGATCTAAATTACGGTCCGAATCGCGGTCAGCCCCAGCATTTT
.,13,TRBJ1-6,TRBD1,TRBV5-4,CATASGGNSPLHF,TGTGCCACCGCATCAGGGGGGAATTCACCCCTCCACTTT
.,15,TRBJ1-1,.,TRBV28,CASSPLGTRNTEAFF,TGTGCCAGCAGTCCCCTAGGGACAAGGAACACTGAAGCTTTCTTT
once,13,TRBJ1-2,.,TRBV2,CASGGGRAYGYTF,TGTGCCAGCGGTGGGGGGCGGGCATATGGCTACACCTTC
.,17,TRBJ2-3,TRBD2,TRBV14,CASSQGRGGRLTDTQYF,TGTGCCAGCAGCCAAGGCCGCGGGGGGCGCCTCACAGATACGCAGTATTTT
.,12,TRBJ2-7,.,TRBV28,CASSPGAYEQYF,TGTGCCAGCAGTCCCGGGGCCTACGAGCAGTACTTC
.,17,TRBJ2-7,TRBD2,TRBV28,CASRLGLAGGLAYEQYF,TGTGCCAGCAGACTCGGACTAGCGGGGGGGCTCGCCTACGAGCAGTACTTC
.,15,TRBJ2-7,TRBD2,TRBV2,CASSEGLAGRLEQYF,TGTGCCAGCAGTGAGGGACTAGCGGGACGTCTTGAGCAGTACTTC
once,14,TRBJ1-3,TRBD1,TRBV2,CASSKQGPGNTIYF,TGTGCCAGCAGTAAACAGGGGCCCGGAAACACCATATATTTT
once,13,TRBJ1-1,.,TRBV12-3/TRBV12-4,CASSLNSGTEAFF,TGTGCCAGCAGTTTAAACAGTGGCACTGAAGCTTTCTTT
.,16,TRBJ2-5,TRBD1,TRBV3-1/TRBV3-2,CASSLPRGHGGETQYF,TGTGCCAGCAGCCTCCCCAGGGGGCATGGAGGAGAGACCCAGTACTTC